A selection of T cell receptor beta chains follows, all from one sample in a study of T cell repertoires in cytomegalovirus infection. TCRdb re-derived calls from the reads in MiXCR, one entry per CDR3 protein. Of a few hundred thousand distinct CDR3 sequences in the sample, around a third are singletons; the top ten hold 15% to 20%. No antigen has been identified for these receptors. Sequencing used cultured PBMCs, obtained from culture after CMV antigen stimulation. Source of these receptors: a human donor in good health (CMV status not recorded). Some clones in this sample may be carry-over from other donors' samples. The CDR3 runs from the conserved cysteine through the conserved F or W. D genes are given only for firm matches. The size of a clone is reported for some rows only, either as once, few or many, or as a class for expanded clones.

V: TRBV7-9
size: -
D: -
J: TRBJ2-7
CDR3: CASSFGETYEQYF
DNA: TGTGCCAGCAGCTTCGGTGAGACCTACGAGCAGTACTTC

V: TRBV6-1
size: -
D: -
J: TRBJ2-2
CDR3: CASLLTNTGELFF
DNA: TGTGCCAGCCTCCTGACGAACACCGGGGAGCTGTTTTTT

V: TRBV6-2/TRBV6-3
size: few
D: TRBD1
J: TRBJ2-2
CDR3: CATCRQGNTGELFF
DNA: TGTGCCACCTGCCGACAGGGGAACACCGGGGAGCTGTTTTTT

V: TRBV7-9
size: few
D: -
J: TRBJ1-6
CDR3: CASNVGDTLHF
DNA: TGTGCCAGCAACGTCGGGGACACCCTCCACTTT

V: TRBV5-4
size: -
D: -
J: TRBJ1-1
CDR3: CASSLGQQGNTEAFF
DNA: TGTGCCAGCAGCTTGGGTCAACAGGGGAACACTGAAGCTTTCTTT

V: TRBV18
size: once
D: -
J: TRBJ2-2
CDR3: CASSPVAGYTGELFF
DNA: TGTGCCAGCTCACCAGTCGCGGGTTACACCGGGGAGCTGTTTTTT

V: TRBV12-3/TRBV12-4
size: few
D: TRBD1
J: TRBJ2-2
CDR3: CASSSRSGTEVETGELFF
DNA: TGTGCCAGCAGTTCCCGCTCCGGGACAGAGGTAGAAACCGGGGAGCTGTTTTTT

V: TRBV10-3
size: -
D: -
J: TRBJ2-3
CDR3: CAISADGSTDTQYF
DNA: TGTGCCATCAGTGCCGATGGTTCGACAGATACGCAGTATTTT

V: TRBV7-2
size: many
D: -
J: TRBJ1-3
CDR3: CASSPVPGNTIYF
DNA: TGTGCCAGCAGCCCGGTGCCTGGAAACACCATATATTTT

V: TRBV7-3
size: few
D: -
J: TRBJ2-7
CDR3: CAGPRGSGTYEQYF
DNA: TGTGCCGGACCTCGGGGTAGCGGAACCTACGAGCAGTACTTC

V: TRBV4-1
size: many
D: -
J: TRBJ1-1
CDR3: CASSQGVGVFAEAFF
DNA: TGCGCCAGCAGCCAGGGAGTGGGGGTTTTTGCTGAAGCTTTCTTT

V: TRBV7-8
size: -
D: -
J: TRBJ1-2
CDR3: CASSLVGIGGYTF
DNA: TGTGCCAGCAGCTTAGTGGGTATCGGGGGCTACACCTTC

V: TRBV3-1
size: -
D: TRBD2
J: TRBJ2-1
CDR3: CASSRSGSHNEQFF
DNA: TGTGCCAGCAGCCGTAGCGGGAGCCACAATGAGCAGTTCTTC

V: TRBV7-8
size: few
D: -
J: TRBJ2-1
CDR3: CASSLVQVRTEKRQYNEQFF
DNA: TGTGCCAGCAGCTTAGTGCAGGTTAGGACTGAGAAGAGGCAATACAATGAGCAGTTCTTC

V: TRBV2
size: -
D: -
J: TRBJ1-4
CDR3: CAGSEEMGKFEKLFF
DNA: TGTGCCGGCAGTGAAGAAATGGGGAAATTTGAAAAACTGTTTTTT

V: TRBV6-2/TRBV6-3
size: few
D: -
J: TRBJ1-4
CDR3: CASSSVKGSEKLFF
DNA: TGTGCCAGCAGTTCTGTTAAGGGCAGCGAAAAACTGTTTTTT

V: TRBV5-1
size: -
D: -
J: TRBJ2-2
CDR3: CASSGQNLNTGELFF
DNA: TGCGCCAGCAGCGGACAGAACTTGAACACCGGGGAGCTGTTTTTT

V: TRBV4-3
size: few
D: -
J: TRBJ2-7
CDR3: CASSQDPSNEQYF
DNA: TGCGCCAGCAGCCAAGATCCTAGTAACGAGCAGTACTTC

V: TRBV7-6
size: -
D: TRBD2
J: TRBJ2-2
CDR3: CASSFWTSNTGELFF
DNA: TGTGCCAGCAGCTTCTGGACTAGCAACACCGGGGAGCTGTTTTTT

V: TRBV7-6
size: -
D: TRBD2
J: TRBJ2-4
CDR3: CASSLPGTSGTAKNIQYF
DNA: TGTGCCAGCAGCCTGCCTGGGACTAGCGGGACAGCCAAAAACATTCAGTACTTC

V: TRBV25-1
size: few
D: -
J: TRBJ1-1
CDR3: CASSQTPGTEAFF
DNA: TGTGCCAGCAGCCAGACGCCGGGCACTGAAGCTTTCTTT

V: TRBV7-2
size: -
D: -
J: TRBJ2-5
CDR3: CASSLRESQETQYF
DNA: TGTGCCAGCAGCTTAAGGGAAAGCCAAGAGACCCAGTACTTC

V: TRBV7-8
size: -
D: -
J: TRBJ2-2
CDR3: CASRFSHGRQGKAGELFF
DNA: TGTGCCAGCAGGTTCTCTCACGGGCGGCAGGGAAAGGCCGGGGAGCTGTTTTTT

V: TRBV20-1
size: -
D: -
J: TRBJ2-1
CDR3: CSVLDLGGSYNEQFF
DNA: TGCAGTGTCCTTGACCTCGGCGGCTCCTACAATGAGCAGTTCTTC

V: TRBV6-2/TRBV6-3
size: -
D: -
J: TRBJ2-4
CDR3: CASTPGRGIAKNIQYF
DNA: TGTGCCAGCACCCCCGGGCGGGGAATAGCCAAAAACATTCAGTACTTC

V: TRBV14
size: -
D: -
J: TRBJ1-4
CDR3: CASSLGRQSLEKLFF
DNA: TGTGCCAGCAGCCTTGGGAGACAATCTCTTGAAAAACTGTTTTTT

V: TRBV6-5
size: few
D: -
J: TRBJ1-2
CDR3: CASSYYGVSYGYTF
DNA: TGTGCCAGCAGTTACTATGGGGTGAGCTATGGCTACACCTTC

V: TRBV24-1
size: -
D: TRBD1
J: TRBJ2-1
CDR3: CATSDTWTGAGNEQFF
DNA: TGTGCCACCAGTGACACCTGGACAGGGGCCGGGAATGAGCAGTTCTTC

V: TRBV27
size: -
D: -
J: TRBJ2-5
CDR3: CASSPLGTGETQYF
DNA: TGTGCCAGCAGCCCACTCGGGACCGGTGAGACCCAGTACTTC

V: TRBV12-3/TRBV12-4
size: many
D: -
J: TRBJ1-1
CDR3: CASSFRPPMDTEAFF
DNA: TGTGCCAGCAGTTTTCGGCCCCCCATGGACACTGAAGCTTTCTTT

V: TRBV7-3
size: few
D: -
J: TRBJ2-3
CDR3: CASSFSEGTDTQYF
DNA: TGTGCCAGCAGCTTCAGCGAAGGCACAGATACGCAGTATTTT

V: TRBV7-4
size: -
D: -
J: TRBJ1-1
CDR3: CASSLALTEKAFF
DNA: TGTGCCAGCAGCTTAGCGCTGACAGAAAAAGCTTTCTTT

V: TRBV9
size: -
D: -
J: TRBJ2-1
CDR3: CASSSRGPGGANEQFF
DNA: TGTGCCAGCAGCTCCCGAGGACCTGGAGGGGCAAATGAGCAGTTCTTC

V: TRBV27
size: -
D: -
J: TRBJ1-5
CDR3: CASRSDRDQPQHF
DNA: TGTGCCAGCAGGTCGGACAGAGATCAGCCCCAGCATTTT

V: TRBV7-3
size: many
D: -
J: TRBJ1-1
CDR3: CASSLNRYSEAFF
DNA: TGTGCCAGCAGCTTAAACAGATACTCTGAAGCTTTCTTT

V: TRBV6-2/TRBV6-3
size: many
D: TRBD2
J: TRBJ2-7
CDR3: CASSTSESYEQYF
DNA: TGTGCCAGCAGCACTAGCGAATCCTACGAGCAGTACTTC

V: TRBV6-2/TRBV6-3
size: few
D: TRBD1
J: TRBJ2-1
CDR3: CASSSTTGTGVRNEQFF
DNA: TGTGCCAGCAGTTCCACAACCGGGACAGGGGTCAGGAATGAGCAGTTCTTC

V: TRBV6-1
size: once
D: -
J: TRBJ1-2
CDR3: CASSEAAVRYNYGYTF
DNA: TGTGCCAGCAGTGAAGCGGCGGTCAGATATAACTATGGCTACACCTTC

V: TRBV11-2
size: few
D: TRBD2
J: TRBJ2-7
CDR3: CASSPRPASGSEQYF
DNA: TGTGCCAGCAGCCCACGCCCGGCTAGCGGGAGCGAGCAGTACTTC

V: TRBV7-2
size: few
D: TRBD1
J: TRBJ2-1
CDR3: CASSFGRGQTYEQFF
DNA: TGTGCCAGCAGCTTCGGCAGGGGGCAGACCTATGAGCAGTTCTTC

V: TRBV5-4
size: -
D: TRBD2
J: TRBJ2-5
CDR3: CVVREGAGESWETQYF
DNA: TGTGTTGTTCGTGAGGGAGCGGGAGAATCCTGGGAGACCCAGTACTTC

V: TRBV7-2
size: -
D: -
J: TRBJ2-1
CDR3: CASSSQEGPGVWYNEQFF
DNA: TGTGCCAGCAGCTCGCAAGAAGGACCGGGAGTGTGGTACAATGAGCAGTTCTTC

V: TRBV7-9
size: few
D: -
J: TRBJ2-5
CDR3: CASSGQTQYF
DNA: TGTGCCAGCAGCGGGCAGACCCAGTACTTC

V: TRBV11-2
size: few
D: TRBD2
J: TRBJ2-3
CDR3: CASSALAAGYTDTQYF
DNA: TGTGCCAGCAGCGCCCTAGCGGCTGGGTACACAGATACGCAGTATTTT

V: TRBV20-1
size: -
D: -
J: TRBJ1-5
CDR3: CSASFRPASGPQHF
DNA: TGCAGTGCTAGTTTTAGGCCAGCCTCAGGGCCCCAGCATTTT

V: TRBV7-2
size: many
D: TRBD1
J: TRBJ2-3
CDR3: CASSPTGVITDTQYF
DNA: TGTGCCAGCAGCCCGACAGGGGTTATCACAGATACGCAGTATTTT

V: TRBV18
size: -
D: TRBD2
J: TRBJ2-7
CDR3: CASSRTSGGNEQYF
DNA: TGTGCCAGCTCACGGACTAGCGGGGGAAACGAGCAGTACTTC

V: TRBV5-1
size: -
D: -
J: TRBJ1-1
CDR3: CASSFTFGGQTEAFF
DNA: TGCGCCAGCAGTTTTACCTTTGGGGGGCAAACTGAAGCTTTCTTT

V: TRBV20-1
size: -
D: TRBD1
J: TRBJ2-3
CDR3: CSARNYGQGATDTQYF
DNA: TGCAGTGCCCGAAACTATGGACAGGGGGCCACAGATACGCAGTATTTT

V: TRBV6-6
size: -
D: TRBD1
J: TRBJ2-1
CDR3: CASSDGQGTYNEQFF
DNA: TGTGCCAGCAGTGACGGACAGGGGACGTACAATGAGCAGTTCTTC

V: TRBV19
size: -
D: -
J: TRBJ1-2
CDR3: CASTGDYGYTF
DNA: TGTGCCAGTACGGGAGACTATGGCTACACCTTC

V: TRBV6-2/TRBV6-3
size: -
D: TRBD2
J: TRBJ2-2
CDR3: CASSPGGAGELFF
DNA: TGTGCCAGCAGCCCGGGGGGTGCCGGGGAGCTGTTTTTT

V: TRBV28
size: -
D: TRBD1
J: TRBJ1-1
CDR3: CAARDRGRYEAFF
DNA: TGTGCCGCCCGGGACAGGGGCCGCTATGAAGCTTTCTTT